This TCR beta chain appears in the sequencing data of a study of T-cell reconstitution after alpha-beta-depleted transplantation in children. This clonotype has at least ten counts. V was clipped by 1 base and J by 4 bases, with 17 bases between them. The CDR3 contains 16 residues. Germline-derived CDR1 and CDR2 are SGHRS and YFSETQ. It was with unique molecular identifiers that the TCRbeta library was prepared. One entry per CDR3 protein, called by TCRdb with MiXCR from the PCR reads. The repertoire has 400,000 to 450,000 distinct CDR3 sequences, around 46% of them found once; the top ten carry 27%. The chain links TRBV5-1 to TRBJ1-1; D call uncertain. Source: PBMCs, taken before TCRalphabeta/CD19-depleted stem cell transplant. This receptor was identified in a girl aged 2 to 10 with aplastic anemia, due to receive a stem cell transplant. Written as DNA, the CDR3 is TGCGCCAGCAGCTTGTTTGGGGAGCCAGCTTCCACTGAAGCTTTCTTT. The encoded protein is CASSLFGEPASTEAFF.